Shown below are 7 T cell receptor beta chains from a single sample sequenced in a study of T cells after yellow fever vaccination. TCRdb analysed the 5' RACE reads with MiXCR anew, one entry per CDR3 protein. Among around 330,000 distinct CDR3 sequences listed, around 3.6% were seen once. The input for sequencing was PBMCs, taken on the day of the yellow fever booster vaccination. The receptor source for this set is a man younger than 30 who received the YFV17D yellow fever vaccine.

This clonotype was seen only once. The gene calls are TRBV20-1 and TRBJ2-3, with 9 bases matching TRBD2. The CDR3 has 15 residues. Germline CDR1 and CDR2: DFQATT and SNEGSKA (reference sequence). V gave up 6 bases and J gave up 1 base; unmatched junction bases: 8. CDR3 nucleotide sequence: TGCAGTGCCGCCAATCAGCGGGGGGGCACAGATACGCAGTATTTT. Translated, it gives CSAANQRGGTDTQYF.

The genes are TRBV27 and TRBJ2-7; D call uncertain. V was clipped by 1 base and J by 5 bases, with 9 bases between them. This CDR3 spans 13 amino acids. Germline V gene data show CDR1 as MNHEY and CDR2 as SMNVEV (reference sequence). CDR3: CASSLYGGNEQYF. The CDR3 nucleotides read TGTGCCAGCAGTTTATACGGTGGCAACGAGCAGTACTTC.

Only a few counts were recorded for this clonotype. The chain uses TRBV4-1 and TRBJ2-3, with 10 bases that match TRBD1. The CDR3 contains 16 residues. With 4 bases clipped from V and 7 bases from J, the junction kept 11 bases outside the gene matches. CDR1 and CDR2 from the germline V gene are MGHRA and YSYEKL. For the CDR3, the DNA is TGCGCCAGCAGCCCTTTCTCGGGACAGGGGTCACATACGCAGTATTTT. Translating it yields CASSPFSGQGSHTQYF.

Comment on this clonotype: A much larger clone is a single base away; this may be a read error. The chain has TRBV7-9 and TRBJ1-1; D not certain. The CDR3 runs 12 residues. V was pared by 11 bases and J by 6 bases, with 16 bases between. Germline loops: CDR1 SEHNR, CDR2 FQNEAQ (reference sequence). CDR3: CASSGIGAEAFF. The CDR3 DNA sequence: TGTGCCTCCTCGGGGATAGGAGCTGAAGCTTTCTTT.

The rearrangement uses TRBV12-3 or TRBV12-4 and TRBJ1-4; possible D gene TRBD1, 5 bases. Trimming took off 7 bases at V and 7 bases at J, with 19 bases between the two ends. The CDR3 has 15 amino acids. DNA for the CDR3: TGTGCCAGCACCCGGAGTAGGGGAGTCAGTGAAAAACTGTTTTTT. It yields the protein CASTRSRGVSEKLFF.

This clonotype was counted between two and nine times. This chain uses TRBV3-1 with TRBJ1-5; D unclear. This CDR3 is 13 amino acids long. The germline V gene encodes CDR1 LGHDT and CDR2 YNNKEL (reference sequence). Trimming stripped 3 bases from V and 6 bases from J, with 9 bases between. The CDR3, as DNA: TGTGCCAGCAGCCAGCACAGCCTTCAGCCCCAGCATTTT. It encodes CASSQHSLQPQHF. Using reference TRBV3-1 and TRBJ1-5 for the parts outside the CDR3, the full variable domain is DTAVSQTPKYLVTQMGNDKSIKCEQNLGHDTMYWYKQDSKKFLKIMFSYNNKELIINETVPNRFSPKSPDKAHLNLHINSLELGDSAVYFCASSQHSLQPQHFGDGTRLSIL.

This clonotype was seen at least ten times. The chain carries TRBV28 and TRBJ2-1; D tentatively fits TRBD1 or TRBD2 (5 bases each). The CDR3 has 15 residues. The V end lost 6 bases, the J end lost 5 bases, and 17 bases lay between the germline ends. The V gene's germline CDR1 is MDHEN and CDR2 SYDVKM. The CDR3 sequence: CASSAPGTGNNEQFF. CDR3 nucleotides: TGTGCCAGCAGCGCCCCAGGGACGGGTAACAATGAGCAGTTCTTC. The full variable domain, with the rest looked up from reference TRBV28 and TRBJ2-1, is DVKVTQSSRYLVKRTGEKVFLECVQDMDHENMFWYRQDPGLGLRLIYFSYDVKMKEKGDIPEGYSVSREKKERFSLILESASTNQTSMYLCASSAPGTGNNEQFFGPGTRLTVL.